This T cell receptor beta chain derives from a study of T-cell reconstitution after alpha-beta-depleted transplantation in children (TCRdb year 2016). Concerning the study at large: The study quantitatively tracked T-cell immune reconstitution after TCRalphabeta/CD19-depleted allogeneic hematopoietic cell transplantation in children using TCR repertoire profiling.

The library was obtained by PCR. TCRdb shows the sequencer as Illumina HiSeq 2500. Molecular barcoding was employed in the preparation of TCR libraries, with unique molecular identifiers being used to normalize TCRbeta repertoire quantification. TCRdb reanalyzed the raw reads on its own, using fastp at Q25 for trimming and MiXCR for clone calling, and kept in-frame beta chains. Records with the same CDR3 protein are collapsed into one entry carrying the most frequent genes and DNA. The sample data list 350,000 to 450,000 distinct CDR3 sequences, and just over 20% of these were observed just once. Of the sample, around 4% falls within the top ten clones. This clonotype showed up many times. Its specific antigen is unknown. No quality values exist for individual bases; no much larger clone is one base distant. The CDR3 runs 13 residues from the cysteine to the phenylalanine. Only the CDR3 DNA stays, 39 bases, in frame from base 1. CDR1 and CDR2, per the germline V gene, are SQVTM and ANQGSEA. V loses 5 bases, J loses 8 bases, and the germline ends lie 18 bases apart.

Sample: PBMCs from the stem cell graft donor, taken from the stem cell graft. The V and J genes are TRBV29-1 and TRBJ1-2; perhaps TRBD1 is the D gene, with 6 bases matching. This TCR was recovered from a human donor who donated a stem cell graft to a child with acute myeloid leukemia. This receptor has the CDR3 CSVITGTSGGYTF. The nucleotides read TGCAGCGTTATCACCGGGACATCAGGAGGCTACACCTTC.